The present T cell receptor beta chain was sequenced within a study of read filtering for tumor transcriptome and immune sequencing (TCRdb year 2020). Study-level background: Of the patients in the cohort, approximately 16 were male and 14 were female, and their mean age was approximately 70 years, with a range of about 47 to 85. After DNase treatment, whole-transcriptome libraries were prepared with the TruSeq RNA Access Library Prep Kit. Under revised international staging, 8 or 9 patients fell into R-ISS I, 15 to 20 into R-ISS II and six or seven into R-ISS III. One of the main goals was to work out a read-filtering strategy for immune repertoire data, in particular whether clonotypes backed by only a single read should be removed. TCR-region mapped reads per sample ranged from about 4.05 to 11 million with IR-seq versus only roughly 85 to 1273 with RNA-seq. The study compared TCR repertoires from targeted immune repertoire sequencing and bulk whole-transcriptome sequencing run on the same bone marrow samples. The paper as a whole reports these results and caveats: The correlation between IR-seq and RNA-seq shared clonotype proportions rose when single-read clonotypes were removed. IR-seq captured clonotypes at much higher depth and more reliably than RNA-seq, and smaller IR-seq throughput sufficed to identify most shared clonotypes. Rather than purified T cells, the sorted CD138-negative fraction was a mixed bone marrow immune population. Single-read clonotypes made up about 81.9% of clonotypes but about 3.5% of total reads in IR-seq, and over 60% of clonotypes and about 45% of reads in RNA-seq.

Every patient had bone marrow sampled at the time of active disease. Ficoll-Hypaque density gradient centrifugation was used to isolate bone marrow mononuclear cells. CD138-negative cells were obtained by negative selection after labeling with CD138 magnetic microbeads on a MACS separator, removing myeloma plasma cells. The purity of the isolated cells was checked by flow cytometry with CD138 antibodies on an Attune NxT. TRIzol reagent was used to extract total RNA, which was then quantified with a NanoDrop spectrophotometer. For each patient, paired RNA-seq and IR-seq were run on the CD138-negative bone marrow sample from that patient. Including the terminal cysteine and phenylalanine, the CDR3 comprises 14 residues. The kept DNA is CDR3 alone, 42 bases in frame from the first base. The V end gives up 7 bases and the J end 8 bases, leaving 9 bases in the junction not matched to a gene. As encoded in the germline V gene, CDR1 is MNHEY while CDR2 is SVGEGT.

TCR libraries were built from approximately 400 ng RNA with the Immunoverse kit, using molecular barcoded adaptors covering alpha/delta and beta/gamma chains. TCR library preparation used the same RNA that went into transcriptome sequencing. An Illumina HiSeq 4000 with 2 x 150 cycles was used to sequence the TCR libraries. The source study handled its data this way. Using MiXCR, which included quality filtering and error correction, TCR reads were aligned to human V, D, J and C references and then assembled into CDR3 clonotypes. Clonotype counts and gene usage diversity were analyzed with the tcR package in R. Raw mapping reads were checked after the RNA-seq reads had been mapped by STAR aligner version 2.5.3a onto the human GRCh37 genome. IR-seq fastq files were randomly downsampled with Seqtk 1.3 to test the effect of sequencing depth on detected clonotypes. TCRdb applied fastp at Q25 and MiXCR to the public reads, then kept only in-frame beta chains. Identical CDR3 proteins give one entry, which carries the most common genes and DNA. TCRdb's processing, not the authors' own work, is the source of the V and J calls. Across this sample there are 50,000 or so distinct CDR3 sequences, with 15% to 20% seen only once. The ten largest clonotypes hold 15% to 17% of the sample.

In regard to this clonotype: Its antigen is currently not known. No base qualities exist here, and no much larger clone lies one base off it.

The sequence joins TRBV6-2 or TRBV6-3 to TRBJ2-1; 9 bases in the junction line up with TRBD2. Sequenced input: a population of CD138-negative cells sorted from bone marrow. The intended sense of this specimen's cell subset or site label: bone marrow mononuclear cells depleted of CD138+ plasma/myeloma cells by negative magnetic selection. This TCR derives from a donor older than 35 with multiple myeloma. The DNA reads TGTGCCAGCAAACCTGGCGGGAGGGGGGATGAGCAGTTCTTC. Translated, it reads CASKPGGRGDEQFF.